This T cell receptor beta chain derives from a study of blood T cells in healthy people across ages. Study-wide points: Significant beta diversity loss was already apparent by age about 39, declining roughly linearly.

Each sample yielded at least 7 million isolated PBMCs. The CDR3 extends over 11 amino acids. Trimming shortened V by 7 bases and J by 4 bases, and 10 bases separated the two germline ends. Germline V gives CDR1 SQVTM, CDR2 ANQGSEA. A remark on this clonotype: The target antigen is unknown. This may arise from a read error, as a much more abundant clone is one base away.

A second 7 to 11 cycle PCR used barcoded and J-beta primers. A template-switch adaptor containing 12 random nucleotides labeled each cDNA molecule. All samples yielded 2.5 million or more CDR3-containing paired-end reads. TCRdb reprocessed the 5' RACE reads via MiXCR and lists one record per CDR3 protein. The sample has about 640,000 distinct CDR3 sequences; roughly 41% are singletons. The sequenced sample consisted of blood. The chain carries TRBV29-1 and TRBJ1-2; possible D gene TRBD1, 6 bases. This receptor was obtained from an elderly man in good health. CDR3 protein: CSGGQLYGYTF. The CDR3 nucleotides read TGCAGCGGTGGACAGCTCTATGGCTACACCTTC. Drawing the rest from reference TRBV29-1 and TRBJ1-2, the complete variable domain is SAVISQKPSRDICQRGTSLTIQCQVDSQVTMMFWYRQQPGQSLTLIATANQGSEATYESGFVIDKFPISRPNLTFSTLTVSNMSPEDSSIYLCSGGQLYGYTFGSGTRLTVV.